This T cell receptor (beta chain) was sequenced during a study of shared clonotypes between healthy human individuals. Study-wide context: Three CD4 naive, three CD4 memory, two CD8 naive and one CD8 memory plate were used per donor.

A note on this clone: Its antigen is not identified.

Germline CDR1 MDHEN, CDR2 SYDVKM. The CDR3 contains 15 residues. The V and J ends lost 5 bases and 6 bases, in that order; junction bases with no gene match: 12. Assay: immunoSEQ multiplex PCR; the TCRdb copy retains only in-frame clones and omits some. This sample yields roughly 2.2 million clones, of which more than 85% are seen a single time; about 0.37% belongs to the top ten. The authors divided CD4+ cells into CD45RA+ naive and CD45RA-negative memory subsets. Study-wide results and caveats: In a handful of donors, around 5% of naive CD4 clonotypes appeared in common. Specimens sampled were limited to blood, with tissue repertoires likely differing.

The chain couples TRBV28 to TRBJ2-7, with 8 bases aligning to TRBD2. The receptor was derived from a young man in good health. Some clones in this sample may be carry-over from other donors' samples. Sequenced: naive CD4+ T cells from PBMCs. Subset: CD45RA+ positively selected. The CDR3 region is CASSPRGGGAGEQYF. The CDR3 bases are TGTGCCAGCAGTCCCCGGGGGGGAGGGGCCGGCGAGCAGTACTTC. The full variable domain, completed using reference TRBV28 and TRBJ2-7, is DVKVTQSSRYLVKRTGEKVFLECVQDMDHENMFWYRQDPGLGLRLIYFSYDVKMKEKGDIPEGYSVSREKKERFSLILESASTNQTSMYLCASSPRGGGAGEQYFGPGTRLTVT.